Below, 22 T cell receptor beta chains from the same sample are listed, as sequenced in a study of blood T cell repertoires in COVID-19 (TCRdb year 2020). Library preparation employed the immunoSEQ multiplex PCR assay. TCRdb re-hosts the immuneACCESS table, in-frame sequences only. Its copies lack some clones; in the studies checked, an unresolved V gene accounts for under half of them, and the cause for the rest is not known. Here the sample has a few hundred thousand clones; around 85% occur a single time. In total, the top ten clones hold about 4.2% of the sample. The sequencing sample was made of PBMCs or T cells enriched from blood (not recorded which). The receptors stem from a woman aged 40 to 50 with acute COVID-19.

The chain is built from TRBV5-1 and TRBJ2-7; TRBD1 agrees at 8 bases. After removal of 0 bases from V and 0 bases from J, the junction contained 2 bases not matched to a gene. CDR1 and CDR2 from the germline V gene are SGHRS and YFSETQ. This CDR3 is built from 15 residues. The CDR3 nucleotides are TGCGCCAGCAGCTTGGGGACAGGGAACTCCTACGAGCAGTACTTC. It codes for CASSLGTGNSYEQYF.

The V and J genes are TRBV5-1 and TRBJ1-2, with TRBD1 matching 7 bases. The ends lost 4 bases at V and 6 bases at J; junction bases unmatched: 3. Germline V gene lookup returns CDR1 SGHRS and CDR2 YFSETQ. CDR3 size: 12 residues. CDR3 residues: CASSRQGDGYTF. In DNA form, the CDR3 reads TGCGCCAGCAGCCGACAGGGAGATGGCTACACCTTC.

This chain uses TRBV14 with TRBJ1-1; the D gene is possibly TRBD1 (5 bases). Per germline, CDR1 SGHDN and CDR2 FVKESK. This CDR3 has 14 residues. Trimming took 3 bases from V and 3 from J, leaving 11 bases between them. The CDR3 DNA reads TGTGCCAGCAGCCACCTCGGAGGGGACACTGAAGCTTTCTTT. Translating it yields CASSHLGGDTEAFF.

This clone was seen only once. J is TRBJ2-7 and V is TRBV19, with TRBD1 identical over 9 bases. The CDR3 is 16 amino acids. The germline gives CDR1 LNHDA, CDR2 SQIVND (reference sequence). V dropped 6 bases and J dropped 5; count of bases not matched to a gene: 14. The CDR3 DNA reads TGTGCCAGTAGCATTGGTACGGGACAGGGTCCTCACGAGCAGTACTTC. It encodes CASSIGTGQGPHEQYF.

The genes are TRBV5-1 and TRBJ1-3; D is possibly TRBD1 (5 bases). The CDR3 is 15 amino acids. Germline CDR1 is SGHRS and CDR2 is YFSETQ. Trimming took 5 bases from V and 0 from J, leaving 12 bases between them. CDR3 amino acids: CASSFGHNSGNTIYF. The DNA of the CDR3 is TGCGCCAGCAGTTTTGGACACAACTCTGGAAACACCATATATTTT.

V gene TRBV4-3 combines with J gene TRBJ2-3; D is undetermined. This CDR3 has 17 residues. Per the germline V gene, CDR1 is LGHNA and CDR2 is YSLEER. V was shortened by 1 base and J by 2 bases, with 16 bases between the two germline ends. This CDR3 is CASSQGPLPASTDTQYF. For the CDR3, the DNA is TGCGCCAGCAGCCAAGGCCCACTCCCCGCGTCCACAGATACGCAGTATTTT.

V and J are TRBV10-3 and TRBJ2-7; 7 bases are shared with TRBD1. CDR1 is ENHRY and CDR2 is SYGVKD in the germline V gene. With 6 bases clipped from V and 4 bases from J, the junction kept 6 bases outside the gene matches. The CDR3 runs 13 residues. As DNA, the CDR3 is TGTGCCATCAGCCCCGGACAGGCTTACGAGCAGTACTTC. It is translated as CAISPGQAYEQYF.

This sequence joins TRBV18 and TRBJ1-2; maybe TRBD1 (6 bases). Looked up from germline, CDR1 is KGHSH and CDR2 is LQKENI. V was clipped by 4 bases and J by 3 bases, with 21 bases between them. The CDR3 covers 17 residues. CDR3 DNA sequence: TGTGCCAGCTCACTCATGGTCTCGGGACAAACGGACTATGGCTACACCTTC. Translation gives CASSLMVSGQTDYGYTF. Combining the CDR3 with reference TRBV18 and TRBJ1-2 gives the whole variable domain NAGVMQNPRHLVRRRGQEARLRCSPMKGHSHVYWYRQLPEEGLKFMVYLQKENIIDESGMPKERFSAEFPKEGPSILRIQQVVRGDSAAYFCASSLMVSGQTDYGYTFGSGTRLTVV.

This clone appeared a single time. The chain combines TRBV9 with TRBJ2-2; 7 bases fit TRBD2. This CDR3 is 18 amino acids long. The V and J ends lost 6 bases and 3 bases, in that order; junction bases with no gene match: 17. Germline CDR1 is SGDLS and CDR2 is YYNGEE. As DNA, the CDR3 is TGTGCCAGCAACTCCAGAGGAGGGACTAAGTACGACACCGGGGAGCTGTTTTTT. It is translated as CASNSRGGTKYDTGELFF.

The chain has TRBV19 and TRBJ2-3, with 13 bases identical to TRBD2. CDR3 size: 17 residues. The V gene's germline CDR1 is LNHDA and CDR2 SQIVND (reference sequence). Germline trimming cut 9 bases from V and 4 bases from J; bases unmatched to any gene: 13. Here the CDR3 DNA reads TGTGCCAGCACAGGGACTAGCGGGACCCAAGGCGCAGATACGCAGTATTTT. Its protein product is CASTGTSGTQGADTQYF.

The chain employs TRBV20-1 and TRBJ1-2, with D unclear. This CDR3 is built from 11 residues. Germline CDR1 reads DFQATT; CDR2 reads SNEGSKA (reference sequence). V lost 6 bases, J lost 4 bases, and 9 bases lay in between. The CDR3 bases are TGCAGTGCCGCCTACCTCTATGGCTACACCTTC. As protein: CSAAYLYGYTF.

The gene calls are TRBV18 and TRBJ2-6; a weak D match, TRBD1 (6 bases). The CDR3 extends over 17 amino acids. Germline V gene lookup returns CDR1 KGHSH and CDR2 LQKENI. Between the trimmed V and J ends, which lost 4 bases and 0 bases, there was a span of 13 bases. This CDR3 is CASSRGQPNSGANVLTF. The DNA of the CDR3 is TGTGCCAGCTCACGCGGACAGCCAAACTCTGGGGCCAACGTCCTGACTTTC.

The genes are TRBV5-1 and TRBJ2-7, with TRBD2 matching over 9 bases. Germline V lookup: CDR1 SGHRS, CDR2 YFSETQ. This CDR3 contains 16 residues. V trimming: 4 bases; J trimming: 0 bases; junction bases outside the gene matches: 8. The CDR3 is CASSMPAGGLSYEQYF. The CDR3 bases are TGCGCCAGCAGCATGCCAGCGGGGGGTCTCTCCTACGAGCAGTACTTC.

The gene calls are TRBV7-3 and TRBJ1-5; D is unresolved. CDR3 length equals 17 residues. CDR1 and CDR2 from the germline V gene are SGHTA and FQGTGA. Between the trimmed V and J ends, which lost 1 base and 1 base, there was a span of 14 bases. CDR3 amino acids: CASSLIRWAVSNQPQHF. In nucleotides, the CDR3 is TGTGCCAGCAGCTTAATTCGATGGGCAGTGAGCAATCAGCCCCAGCATTTT.

This sequence joins TRBV4-3 and TRBJ2-2; D ambiguous. The CDR3 length is 16 residues. Germline V gene data show CDR1 as LGHNA and CDR2 as YSLEER. The V gene lost 1 base and the J gene lost 3 bases, with 12 bases spanning the gap. CDR3 DNA sequence: TGCGCCAGCAGCCAAGCTTCTTCTTCGGACACCGGGGAGCTGTTTTTT. Amino acids: CASSQASSSDTGELFF.

The gene calls are TRBV6-5 and TRBJ1-2, with D possibly being TRBD1 (5 bases). The CDR3 is made up of 14 amino acids. V lost 6 bases to trimming and J lost 2 bases, with 13 bases between them. Germline V gene lookup returns CDR1 MNHEY and CDR2 SVGAGI. The CDR3, as DNA: TGTGCCAGCAGCTTTGACAGCAAAAACTATGGCTACACCTTC. Protein sequence: CASSFDSKNYGYTF.

This clone came up a few times. The chain links TRBV28 to TRBJ1-3; D unresolved. The CDR3 sequence is 13 residues long. The germline V gene encodes CDR1 MDHEN and CDR2 SYDVKM. Trimming removed 6 bases from V and 5 bases from J, with 11 bases in between. CDR3 DNA sequence: TGTGCCAGCAGCTTGGCTAGTAGAAACACCATATATTTT. Its protein is CASSLASRNTIYF.

This chain joins TRBV7-2 and TRBJ2-5; 9 positions match TRBD2. CDR3 size: 16 residues. The V segment lost 2 bases and the J segment 4 bases; nucleotides outside the gene matches: 8. CDR1 SGHTA and CDR2 FQGNSA come from the germline V gene. The CDR3 loop reads CASSLLSAGGSETQYF. In DNA, the CDR3 is TGTGCCAGCAGCTTACTGTCCGCGGGGGGGTCAGAGACCCAGTACTTC.

This clone was observed once. V and J are TRBV20-1 and TRBJ2-3; the D gene is possibly TRBD2 (5 bases). Deletions cut 5 bases from V and 12 bases from J, with 15 bases between. The length of the CDR3 is 11 residues. Germline CDR1 is DFQATT and CDR2 is SNEGSKA (reference sequence). In DNA form, the CDR3 reads TGCAGTGCTGGGAGCGACTACTCCCAGTATTTT. The encoded protein is CSAGSDYSQYF.

The CDR3 loop is CASSQPLTQGPFNEQFF. The CDR3 DNA is TGTGCCAGCAGCCAACCCCTGACACAGGGTCCCTTCAATGAGCAGTTCTTC. The chain recombines TRBV3-1 (or the pseudogene TRBV3-2) with TRBJ2-1; D perhaps matches TRBD1 (6 bases). In germline, CDR1 is LGHDT, CDR2 YNNKEL (reference sequence). The CDR3 length is 17 residues. V was clipped by 2 bases and J by 6 bases, with 20 bases between them.

The chain links TRBV12-3 or TRBV12-4 to TRBJ2-1; no definite D call. The length of the CDR3 is 11 residues. V dropped 5 bases and J dropped 7 bases, with 6 bases sitting between them. CDR3 residues: CASSEVNEQFF. The CDR3 DNA sequence: TGTGCCAGCAGTGAGGTTAATGAGCAGTTCTTC.

This clone was seen more than once but under ten times. This chain connects TRBV6-2 or TRBV6-3 to TRBJ1-5; 7 positions agree with TRBD1. Germline CDR1 reads MNHEY; CDR2 reads SVGEGT. The CDR3 contains 18 residues. V lost 0 bases and J lost 4; bases outside the gene matches: 12. As DNA, the CDR3 is TGTGCCAGCAGTTACTCGATCGGCCCAGGGGGTCGGAATCAGCCCCAGCATTTT. Amino acid sequence: CASSYSIGPGGRNQPQHF.